A single sample gave rise to the 32 T cell receptor beta chains below, sequenced in a study of cytomegalovirus exposure and HLA in healthy donors. Some clones are missing from TCRdb's copy, which holds only in-frame ones; the method was immunoSEQ multiplex PCR. This table has 250,000 to 300,000 clones, almost 90% appearing once. The sequencing sample was made of PBMCs. The receptors originated from a woman aged 18 to 35 in good health and CMV-seronegative.

This chain uses TRBV2 with TRBJ1-5, with 7 bases aligning to TRBD1. Trimming took 6 bases from V and 0 from J; bases not matched to a gene: 2. This CDR3 region has 14 residues. Germline lookup yields CDR1 SNHLY and CDR2 FYNNEI. The CDR3 sequence: CASRGTDSNQPQHF. CDR3 nucleotides: TGTGCCAGCAGGGGGACAGATAGCAATCAGCCCCAGCATTTT.

Here the CDR3 DNA reads TGTGCCAGCATCAATTTTGGTACGACAGGGGAGAACACTGAAGCTTTCTTT. Protein product: CASINFGTTGENTEAFF. The rearrangement uses TRBV13 and TRBJ1-1, with 8 bases matching TRBD1. V lost 7 bases and J lost 1; bases outside the gene matches: 14. The CDR3 totals 17 residues. CDR1 PRHDT and CDR2 FYEKMQ come from the germline V gene (reference sequence).

The table lists this clone with a few counts. The V and J genes are TRBV6-5 and TRBJ2-7; TRBD1 might be the D (5 bases). Germline CDR1 MNHEY, CDR2 SVGAGI. CDR3 size: 15 residues. Trimming pared 2 bases from V and 2 bases from J, leaving 13 bases between. The CDR3 protein is CASSYGQGSTYEQYF. In nucleotides, the CDR3 is TGTGCCAGCAGTTACGGGCAGGGAAGTACCTACGAGCAGTACTTC.

The V gene is TRBV7-9, the J gene TRBJ1-2, with D perhaps TRBD1 (5 bases). The germline V gene encodes CDR1 SEHNR and CDR2 FQNEAQ (reference sequence). Trimming took 5 bases from V and 10 from J, leaving 20 bases between them. The CDR3 length is 14 residues. CDR3: CASSPPLGTGDYTF. In DNA, the CDR3 is TGTGCCAGCAGCCCGCCATTGGGGACGGGGGACTACACCTTC.

The V gene is TRBV7-6, the J gene TRBJ1-4; D is unresolved. This CDR3 is 11 amino acids long. V was trimmed by 4 bases and J by 8 bases, leaving 5 bases between them. CDR1 SGHVS and CDR2 FNYEAQ come from the germline V gene. The CDR3 nucleotides are TGTGCCAGCAGCTCCGAGGAAAAACTGTTTTTT. It codes for CASSSEEKLFF.

The gene calls are TRBV28 and TRBJ2-3, with 7 positions matching TRBD1. The CDR3 totals 13 residues. With V trimmed by 6 bases and J by 3 bases, 3 bases remained unmatched. In germline, CDR1 is MDHEN, CDR2 SYDVKM. The CDR3 loop is CASRDRATDTQYF. The DNA of the CDR3 is TGTGCCAGCAGAGACAGGGCGACAGATACGCAGTATTTT.

The chain carries TRBV7-3 and TRBJ1-2; the D gene is possibly TRBD1 (6 bases). Germline CDR1 reads SGHTA; CDR2 reads FQGTGA. The CDR3 runs 14 residues. The germline V and J ends were trimmed by 8 bases and 3 bases, with 16 bases remaining between them. The CDR3 nucleotides read TGTGCCAGCTCAAACAACAGGGCATACTATGGCTACACCTTC. Translated: CASSNNRAYYGYTF.

This chain joins TRBV28 and TRBJ2-1, with 11 bases lining up with TRBD2. Germline V gene lookup returns CDR1 MDHEN and CDR2 SYDVKM. The CDR3 runs 15 residues. V trimming: 4 bases; J trimming: 4 bases; junction bases outside the gene matches: 3. The CDR3 loop reads CASSSASGGYNEQFF. In nucleotides, the CDR3 is TGTGCCAGCAGTTCGGCTAGCGGGGGGTACAATGAGCAGTTCTTC.

In nucleotides, the CDR3 is TGTGCCAGCAGCTCTTCTTTAGGGTGGGCGGGCAATGAGCAGTTCTTC. Residues: CASSSSLGWAGNEQFF. The chain joins TRBV13 to TRBJ2-1; D is possibly TRBD2 (5 bases). V was shortened by 4 bases and J by 6 bases, with 19 bases between the two germline ends. Per germline, CDR1 PRHDT and CDR2 FYEKMQ (reference sequence). This CDR3 region has 16 residues.

The chain joins TRBV28 to TRBJ2-3, with a tentative D call TRBD1 (6 bases). Germline values: CDR1 MDHEN, CDR2 SYDVKM. V lost 3 bases to trimming and J lost 7 bases, with 11 bases between them. The CDR3 has 13 amino acids. CDR3 DNA: TGTGCCAGCAGTTTGGGCAGGGGAAATACGCAGTATTTT. As protein: CASSLGRGNTQYF.

The chain is built from TRBV2 and TRBJ2-1; TRBD2 matches 8 bases. CDR3 length equals 16 residues. Trimming took 5 bases from V and 10 from J; bases not matched to a gene: 16. The germline V gene has CDR1 SNHLY and CDR2 FYNNEI. The CDR3: CASSPEGIGLAGEQFF. As DNA, the CDR3 is TGTGCCAGCAGTCCTGAGGGAATCGGACTAGCCGGCGAGCAGTTCTTC.

The chain links TRBV4-3 to TRBJ2-5; TRBD2 matches at 9 bases. Trimming removed 0 bases from V and 0 bases from J; junction bases left unmatched: 2. This CDR3 spans 16 amino acids. Germline-derived CDR1 and CDR2 are LGHNA and YSLEER. The CDR3 protein is CASSQELAGYQETQYF. Here the CDR3 DNA reads TGCGCCAGCAGCCAAGAGCTAGCGGGGTACCAAGAGACCCAGTACTTC.

The chain joins TRBV2 to TRBJ1-5; tentatively, D is TRBD1 (6 bases). Germline CDR1 reads SNHLY; CDR2 reads FYNNEI. This CDR3 region has 14 residues. Trimming took 6 bases from V and 2 from J, leaving 11 bases between them. In nucleotides, the CDR3 is TGTGCCAGCAGCCGTAGACAGGGCAATCAGCCCCAGCATTTT. Translated, it gives CASSRRQGNQPQHF.

The chain joins TRBV5-6 to TRBJ2-7; D might be TRBD2 (6 bases). The length of the CDR3 is 13 residues. The ends were cut back, 2 bases at V and 3 bases at J, with 9 bases in the middle. Germline lookup yields CDR1 SGHDT and CDR2 YYEEEE. DNA of the CDR3: TGTGCCAGCAGCTTCCGGGAGTTCTACGAGCAGTACTTC. This translates into CASSFREFYEQYF.

This clone was recorded a few times. Here the CDR3 reads CATSRDRQGASDTQYF. The CDR3 DNA sequence: TGTGCCACCAGCAGAGATCGACAGGGAGCATCCGATACGCAGTATTTT. The V gene is TRBV15, the J gene TRBJ2-3; 7 bases fit TRBD1. Unmatched junction bases numbered 9, after V lost 0 bases and J lost 6 bases. Germline V gene lookup returns CDR1 LNHNV and CDR2 YYDKDF (reference sequence). The CDR3 covers 16 residues. Full variable domain (remainder filled in from reference TRBV15 and TRBJ2-3): DAMVIQNPRYQVTQFGKPVTLSCSQTLNHNVMYWYQQKSSQAPKLLFHYYDKDFNNEADTPDNFQSRRPNTSFCFLDIRSPGLGDTAMYLCATSRDRQGASDTQYFGPGTRLTVL.

V usage is TRBV7-9 and J usage is TRBJ2-7; D is possibly TRBD1 (5 bases). Trimming cost V 2 bases and J 3 bases, with 14 bases left between them. The CDR3 covers 15 residues. CDR1 SEHNR and CDR2 FQNEAQ come from the germline V gene (reference sequence). In nucleotides, the CDR3 is TGTGCCAGCAGCTTAAGACAGAACCCAATCTACGAGCAGTACTTC. Its translation is CASSLRQNPIYEQYF. Supplemented by reference TRBV7-9 and TRBJ2-7, the full variable domain reads DTGVSQNPRHKITKRGQNVTFRCDPISEHNRLYWYRQTLGQGPEFLTYFQNEAQLEKSRLLSDRFSAERPKGSFSTLEIQRTEQGDSAMYLCASSLRQNPIYEQYFGPGTRLTVT.

The chain joins TRBV5-1 to TRBJ1-1; a possible D gene is TRBD1 (6 bases). The CDR3 runs to 13 residues. The germline V and J ends were trimmed by 2 bases and 6 bases, with 11 bases remaining between them. Germline CDR1 and CDR2: SGHRS and YFSETQ. The CDR3 DNA reads as TGCGCCAGCAGCTTAAGGGAGGGGGCTGAAGCTTTCTTT. Its translation is CASSLREGAEAFF.

The CDR3: CASSQDGAGSKDGYTF. CDR3 DNA sequence: TGCGCCAGCAGCCAAGATGGGGCAGGATCAAAAGATGGCTACACCTTC. The V and J genes are TRBV4-3 and TRBJ1-2, with D possibly TRBD1 on 5 matching bases. The CDR3 consists of 16 residues. Germline V gene lookup returns CDR1 LGHNA and CDR2 YSLEER. V dropped 0 bases and J dropped 6 bases, with 17 bases sitting between them.

This chain uses TRBV9 with TRBJ2-3; possible D gene TRBD2, 6 bases. Trimming stripped 4 bases from V and 8 bases from J, with 11 bases between. Looked up from germline, CDR1 is SGDLS and CDR2 is YYNGEE. There are 12 residues in the CDR3. CDR3 in DNA: TGTGCCAGCAGCTCGGGGGTAGGTACGCAGTATTTT. This translates into CASSSGVGTQYF.

J is TRBJ1-2 and V is TRBV27; a weak D match, TRBD1 (5 bases). The germline gives CDR1 MNHEY, CDR2 SMNVEV (reference sequence). Trimming left V 10 bases short and J 4 bases short, with 16 bases between. The CDR3 spans 13 residues. CDR3 protein: CATSPDSSYGYTF. CDR3 sequence (DNA): TGTGCCACTTCCCCCGACAGTAGCTATGGCTACACCTTC.

The V and J genes are TRBV28 and TRBJ1-5; weak D call: TRBD1 (5 bases). Germline V gene sequence: CDR1 MDHEN, CDR2 SYDVKM. V lost 5 bases and J lost 5, with 13 bases in between. The CDR3 has 14 amino acids. CDR3 nucleotide sequence: TGTGCCAGCAGTATAGACCAGGGATATCAGCCCCAGCATTTT. Translated: CASSIDQGYQPQHF.

About this clone: The junction differs from germline at one of its ends, possibly a read error. The rearrangement uses TRBV28 and TRBJ1-5; 7 positions agree with TRBD1. Germline V gene lookup returns CDR1 MDHEN and CDR2 SYDVKM. The CDR3 has 18 residues. The CDR3 DNA reads as TGTGCCAGCACTTTACCTTGGGAGACAGGGTATGGAAGTCAGCCCCAGCATTTT. This codes for CASTLPWETGYGSQPQHF.

The rearrangement joins TRBV27 to TRBJ2-3; 8 nucleotides align to TRBD2. With 7 bases clipped from V and 9 bases from J, the junction kept 6 bases outside the gene matches. Germline values: CDR1 MNHEY, CDR2 SMNVEV (reference sequence). The CDR3 sequence is 12 residues long. CDR3 amino acids: CASMSSGGTQYF. The CDR3 coding sequence is TGTGCCAGCATGAGCAGCGGGGGAACGCAGTATTTT.

The CDR3 loop is CASSLSTVNLEAFF. CDR3 bases: TGTGCCAGCAGTTTATCCACAGTAAATCTTGAAGCTTTCTTT. This chain joins TRBV27 and TRBJ1-1; D is uncertain. The CDR3 is 14 amino acids. Deletions cut 0 bases from V and 7 bases from J, with 12 bases between. Germline lookup yields CDR1 MNHEY and CDR2 SMNVEV (reference sequence).

The rearrangement joins TRBV7-2 to TRBJ1-1; maybe TRBD1 (6 bases). The CDR3 spans 13 residues. CDR1 and CDR2 from the germline V gene are SGHTA and FQGNSA. V lost 8 bases to trimming and J lost 6 bases, with 16 bases between them. The CDR3 protein is CASFTGFGAEAFF. The CDR3 DNA reads as TGTGCCAGCTTCACAGGGTTTGGCGCTGAAGCTTTCTTT.

This sequence joins TRBV10-1 and TRBJ1-6; no firm D call. CDR1 and CDR2 from the germline V gene are WNHNN and SYGVQD (reference sequence). CDR3 length: 13 residues. V was trimmed by 7 bases and J by 5 bases, leaving 9 bases between them. The chain's CDR3 is CASMEGNNSPLHF. In DNA, the CDR3 is TGCGCCAGCATGGAGGGAAATAATTCACCCCTCCACTTT.

The V call is TRBV7-9, the J call TRBJ1-6; D uncertain. Germline assignment: CDR1 SEHNR and CDR2 FQNEAQ (reference sequence). CDR3 length: 12 residues. Trimming pared 8 bases from V and 8 bases from J, leaving 10 bases between. The CDR3 loop reads CASAAEDSPLHF. The CDR3 DNA reads as TGTGCCAGCGCGGCCGAGGATTCACCCCTCCACTTT.

V gene TRBV5-1 combines with J gene TRBJ2-5; a weak D match, TRBD1 (5 bases). V shed 2 bases and J shed 0 bases, with 11 bases lying between them. CDR1 and CDR2 from the germline V gene are SGHRS and YFSETQ. The CDR3 length is 15 residues. DNA of the CDR3: TGCGCCAGCAGCTTCATAGCAGGGAACCAAGAGACCCAGTACTTC. Protein: CASSFIAGNQETQYF.

The chain is built from TRBV11-2 and TRBJ2-7; no clear D gene. V lost 5 bases to trimming and J lost 0 bases, with 11 bases between them. The CDR3 runs 14 residues. The germline V gene has CDR1 SGHAT and CDR2 FQNNGV. The CDR3 DNA follows: TGTGCCAGCAGCCCGACATGGCCCTCCTACGAGCAGTACGTC. Its protein is CASSPTWPSYEQYV.

CDR3 DNA: TGTGCCAGAAGCTTTTTTAGGCGGCTCCTAATGAACACTGAAGCTTTCTTT. Amino acids: CARSFFRRLLMNTEAFF. V gene TRBV5-3 combines with J gene TRBJ1-1, with D hard to call. TRBV5-3 is given ORF status, its function remaining uncertain. The V and J ends lost 2 bases and 0 bases respectively, with 17 bases between them. The CDR3 runs to 17 residues.

Notes on this clone: Other DNA sequences from this sample encode an identical CDR3 as well. This chain links TRBV9 with TRBJ2-5; TRBD2 aligns across 8 bases. Germline V gene data show CDR1 as SGDLS and CDR2 as YYNGEE. The trim removed 0 bases at V and 2 bases at J, leaving 6 bases unmatched. CDR3 length: 16 amino acids. CDR3 sequence: CASSVGTSGGQETQYF. The CDR3 bases are TGTGCCAGCAGCGTAGGTACCAGCGGGGGTCAAGAGACCCAGTACTTC.

The chain is built from TRBV29-1 and TRBJ1-1; a possible D gene is TRBD1 (5 bases). Germline CDR1 and CDR2: SQVTM and ANQGSEA. Trimming left V 6 bases short and J 6 bases short, with 14 bases between. The CDR3 is 12 amino acids. The CDR3, as DNA: TGCAGCGTATGGACAAGGTGGGCTGAAGCTTTCTTT. This encodes CSVWTRWAEAFF.